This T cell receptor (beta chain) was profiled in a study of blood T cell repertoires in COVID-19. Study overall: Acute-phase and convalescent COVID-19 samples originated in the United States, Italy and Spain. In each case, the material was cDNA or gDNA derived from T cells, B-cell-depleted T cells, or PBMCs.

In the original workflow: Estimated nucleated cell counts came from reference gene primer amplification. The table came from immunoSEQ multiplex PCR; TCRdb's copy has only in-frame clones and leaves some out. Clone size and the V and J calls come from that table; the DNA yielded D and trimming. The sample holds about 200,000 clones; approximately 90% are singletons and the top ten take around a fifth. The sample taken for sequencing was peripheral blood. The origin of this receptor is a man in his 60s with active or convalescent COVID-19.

The CDR3 protein is CASSPNAGTSDEQFF. The CDR3 DNA reads as TGTGCCAGCTCACCAAACGCGGGGACTAGCGATGAGCAGTTCTTC. The rearrangement joins TRBV18 to TRBJ2-1; TRBD2 matches at 10 bases. The CDR3 totals 15 residues. Germline V gene sequence: CDR1 KGHSH, CDR2 LQKENI. V dropped 2 bases and J dropped 8; count of bases not matched to a gene: 6. Full variable domain (outside the CDR3, taken from reference TRBV18 and TRBJ2-1): NAGVMQNPRHLVRRRGQEARLRCSPMKGHSHVYWYRQLPEEGLKFMVYLQKENIIDESGMPKERFSAEFPKEGPSILRIQQVVRGDSAAYFCASSPNAGTSDEQFFGPGTRLTVL.